This T cell receptor (beta chain) appears in the sequencing data of a study of identical twins. Unique molecular identifiers were present on cDNA, and template switching added a universal primer site. TCRdb reanalysed the 5' RACE reads using MiXCR and keeps one entry per CDR3 protein. This sample yields hundreds of thousands of distinct CDR3 sequences, of which approximately 6.1% are seen a single time; about 2% belongs to the top ten. Study results and caveats: Beta out-of-frame sequences showed weaker excess twin sharing. Models, which agreed with sharing between unrelated individuals, nonetheless underestimated the out-of-frame TCR alpha sharing seen in monozygotic twins.

Per the germline V gene, CDR1 is SQVTM and CDR2 is ANQGSEA. The CDR3 runs to 13 residues. V lost 6 bases and J 0 bases, leaving 12 bases between the germline ends. As for this clonotype: Its specificity is not known.

The chain couples TRBV29-1 to TRBJ2-7; TRBD1 is a possible D gene (5 bases). The sequence was obtained from a man younger than 35 in good health. Sequenced: naive T cells sorted from blood. The CDR3 DNA reads as TGCAGCGTCACCGATAGGGGCTCCTACGAGCAGTACTTC. It yields the protein CSVTDRGSYEQYF.